The 5 T cell receptor beta chains listed next were all sequenced from one sample in a study of blood T cell repertoires in COVID-19. The repertoire was sequenced with immunoSEQ multiplex PCR; TCRdb's copy has only in-frame clones and lacks some. The sample carries 300,000 to 350,000 clones, about 91% recorded once. The sequenced sample was peripheral blood. All receptors come from a young man with COVID-19, enrolled during active disease.

The rearrangement links TRBV7-6 to TRBJ2-3; 7 nucleotides align to TRBD1. Per germline, CDR1 SGHVS and CDR2 FNYEAQ. The V and J ends lost 4 bases and 4 bases, in that order; junction bases with no gene match: 5. CDR3 length: 14 amino acids. CDR3 region: CASSSTGNADTQYF. The DNA for the CDR3 is TGTGCCAGCAGCTCGACAGGGAACGCAGATACGCAGTATTTT.

This clone was picked up a small number of times. The chain has TRBV18 and TRBJ2-7; 10 positions match TRBD1. Losses at the gene ends were 3 bases for V and 2 bases for J; bases not matched to a gene: 4. CDR3 length: 15 residues. From germline, CDR1 is KGHSH and CDR2 LQKENI. The CDR3 region is CASSPGQGQTYEQYF. The CDR3 bases are TGTGCCAGCTCACCGGGACAGGGGCAAACCTACGAGCAGTACTTC.

The CDR3 bases are TGCAGTGCTAGTAGACTAGCGGGGGGACCCCACCGGGAGCTGTTTTTT. Translating gives CSASRLAGGPHRELFF. V usage is TRBV20-1 and J usage is TRBJ2-2, with 13 bases matching TRBD2. This CDR3 is 16 amino acids long. Trimming at V came to 3 bases and at J to 9 bases, leaving 10 bases not matched to a gene. Germline V gives CDR1 DFQATT, CDR2 SNEGSKA (reference sequence).

In DNA, the CDR3 is TGCAGCGTTGATTCAGGGTCCTCCTACGAGCAGTACTTC. Translation gives CSVDSGSSYEQYF. This chain uses TRBV29-1 with TRBJ2-7; a weak D match, TRBD1 (5 bases). The germline V gene has CDR1 SQVTM and CDR2 ANQGSEA. There are 13 residues in the CDR3. V was pared by 3 bases and J by 0 bases, with 9 bases between.

This chain uses TRBV6-2 or TRBV6-3 with TRBJ1-5; no clear D. Trimming took 5 bases from V and 6 from J, leaving 26 bases between them. Germline values: CDR1 MNHEY, CDR2 SVGEGT. The CDR3 contains 18 residues. CDR3 residues: CASSSGVGLWRSSQPQHF. For the CDR3, the DNA is TGTGCCAGCAGTAGCGGGGTGGGCCTATGGAGGTCCAGTCAGCCCCAGCATTTT.